This T cell receptor (beta chain) was identified in a study of cytomegalovirus exposure and HLA in healthy donors. Germline lookup yields CDR1 MNHEY and CDR2 SMNVEV (reference sequence). The junction had 0 bases not matched to a gene; V was cut back by 4 bases and J by 1 base. This CDR3 is 14 amino acids long. Findings and caveats of the study: A later look showed TCR association rates differing by HLA locus, highest for DRB1 and lowest for HLA-C.

With 60 Vbeta and 13 Jbeta primers, the PCR was carried out. TCRdb keeps only in-frame clones here, not all; method: immunoSEQ multiplex PCR. This repertoire shows roughly 200,000 clones, 77% found once; its top ten account for more than 3.5%. Points on this clone: Its antigen is not known.

This receptor was obtained from an older woman in good health and CMV-seropositive. The specimen was PBMCs. The J gene is TRBJ2-2, the V gene TRBV27, with TRBD2 matching over 7 bases. In nucleotides, the CDR3 is TGTGCCAGCAGTTCGGGGGGGAACACCGGGGAGCTGTTTTTT. Translation: CASSSGGNTGELFF.